This TCR beta chain appears in the sequencing data of a study of beta chain features in type 1 diabetes. General study points: In comparison with healthy donors, patients had naive, central memory and Treg TCRB repertoires that appeared more similar.

On this clone: Its cognate antigen is unknown.

The germline V gene encodes CDR1 MNHNS and CDR2 SASEGT. The CDR3 totals 14 residues. V was pared by 7 bases and J by 11 bases, with 7 bases of the junction left unmatched. The sequenced template was cDNA made from the entire isolated RNA. The assay was immunoSEQ multiplex PCR, and TCRdb's table has in-frame clones only and misses some. This sample has some 250,000 clones, with 25% to 30% found just once. The sequenced material came from central memory CD4+ T cells from blood. The V gene is TRBV6-1, the J gene TRBJ2-6, with 11 bases identical to TRBD1. This receptor was taken from a man aged 30 to 45 in good health. CDR3 bases: TGTGCCAGCATTAGGGACAGGGGGAATGACGTCCTGACTTTC. Amino acids: CASIRDRGNDVLTF.